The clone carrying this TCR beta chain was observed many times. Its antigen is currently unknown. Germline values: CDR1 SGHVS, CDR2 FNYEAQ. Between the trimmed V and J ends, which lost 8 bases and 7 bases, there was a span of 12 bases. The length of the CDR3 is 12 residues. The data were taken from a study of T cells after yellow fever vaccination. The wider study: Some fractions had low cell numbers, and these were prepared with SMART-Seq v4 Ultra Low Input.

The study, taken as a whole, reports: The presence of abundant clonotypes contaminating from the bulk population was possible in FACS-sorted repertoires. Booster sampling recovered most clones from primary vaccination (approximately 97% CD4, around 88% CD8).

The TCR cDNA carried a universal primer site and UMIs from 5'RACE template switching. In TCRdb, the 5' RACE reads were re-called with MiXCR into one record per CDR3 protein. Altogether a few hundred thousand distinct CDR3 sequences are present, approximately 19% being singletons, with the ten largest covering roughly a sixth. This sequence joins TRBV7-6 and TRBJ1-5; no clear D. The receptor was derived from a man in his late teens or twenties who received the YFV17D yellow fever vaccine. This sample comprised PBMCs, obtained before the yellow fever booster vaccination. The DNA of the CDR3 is TGTGCCAGCGCAAGGGAGCGGCAGCCCCAGCATTTT. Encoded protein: CASARERQPQHF.